A selection of T cell receptor beta chains follows, all from one sample in a study of shared clonotypes between healthy human individuals. Libraries were prepared by immunoSEQ multiplex PCR; TCRdb keeps only in-frame clonotypes and omits some of them. The top ten hold 0.39% of the sample, which has 2 million to 2.5 million clones, approximately 93% seen once. Sequencing used naive CD4+ T cells from PBMCs. Source of these receptors: a man aged 18 to 30 in good health. Some clones in this sample may be carry-over from other donors' samples. Both conserved end residues are part of each CDR3. A D gene is named only where the DNA matches it firmly. Only part of the rows carry a size: once, few, many, or a class if the clone is expanded.

j_gene: TRBJ2-7; abundance: .; d_gene: .; v_gene: TRBV30; CDR3nt: TGTGCCTGGAGTGTGACCGGCACCTACGAGCAGTACTTC; CDR3aa: CAWSVTGTYEQYF
j_gene: TRBJ2-5; abundance: .; d_gene: .; v_gene: TRBV29-1; CDR3nt: TGCAGCGTTGAAGATTTGGCACTACAGTACTTC; CDR3aa: CSVEDLALQYF
j_gene: TRBJ2-6; abundance: once; d_gene: .; v_gene: TRBV9; CDR3nt: TGTGCCAGCAGCGCCCTATTTGGGGGAGACGGGGCCAACGTCCTGACTTTC; CDR3aa: CASSALFGGDGANVLTF
j_gene: TRBJ2-7; abundance: .; d_gene: TRBD2; v_gene: TRBV6-1; CDR3nt: TGTGCCAGCATCTCGCTAGCGGGATCCTTCTACGAGCAGTACTTC; CDR3aa: CASISLAGSFYEQYF
j_gene: TRBJ2-1; abundance: .; d_gene: .; v_gene: TRBV9; CDR3nt: TGTGCCAGCAGCTCAGACCTAAGTAATGAGCAGTTCTTC; CDR3aa: CASSSDLSNEQFF
j_gene: TRBJ2-3; abundance: .; d_gene: TRBD2; v_gene: TRBV7-2; CDR3nt: TGTGCCAGCAGCTCATTTCTCCGGGGACTAGCGGCGCATACGCAGTATTTT; CDR3aa: CASSSFLRGLAAHTQYF
j_gene: TRBJ1-1; abundance: .; d_gene: .; v_gene: TRBV10-3; CDR3nt: TGTGCCATCAGTGAAGGCAGCCGGGGTGAAGCTTTCTTT; CDR3aa: CAISEGSRGEAFF
j_gene: TRBJ2-7; abundance: once; d_gene: .; v_gene: TRBV5-5; CDR3nt: TGTGCCAGCAGCCCAGTATGGGACACCTCCTACGAGCAGTACTTC; CDR3aa: CASSPVWDTSYEQYF
j_gene: TRBJ1-4; abundance: .; d_gene: TRBD1; v_gene: TRBV6-1; CDR3nt: TGTGCCAGCAGCGTGGGGACAGGAACTAATGAAAAACTGTTTTTT; CDR3aa: CASSVGTGTNEKLFF
j_gene: TRBJ2-7; abundance: .; d_gene: .; v_gene: TRBV6-1; CDR3nt: TGTGCCAGCAGTGAAGCGGGCCAGGTTCTCTACGAGCAGTACTTC; CDR3aa: CASSEAGQVLYEQYF
j_gene: TRBJ2-3; abundance: .; d_gene: TRBD2; v_gene: TRBV10-3; CDR3nt: TGTGCCATCAGTGCGGAGCGGGGAAAGGCAGATACGCAGTATTTT; CDR3aa: CAISAERGKADTQYF
j_gene: TRBJ1-4; abundance: .; d_gene: .; v_gene: TRBV30; CDR3nt: TGTGCCTGGAAAGGAGAAAAACTGTTTTTT; CDR3aa: CAWKGEKLFF
j_gene: TRBJ2-7; abundance: .; d_gene: .; v_gene: TRBV25-1; CDR3nt: TGTGCCAGCAGTGATGTTTACTACCCAAGCGAGCAGTACTTC; CDR3aa: CASSDVYYPSEQYF
j_gene: TRBJ2-1; abundance: .; d_gene: .; v_gene: TRBV25-1; CDR3nt: TGTGCCAGCAGTGTCGGCTACAATGAGCAGTTCTTC; CDR3aa: CASSVGYNEQFF
j_gene: TRBJ1-2; abundance: .; d_gene: TRBD1; v_gene: TRBV7-2; CDR3nt: TGTGCCAGCAGCTTAGACTGGACAGGAGTGCGGGGCTACACCTTC; CDR3aa: CASSLDWTGVRGYTF
j_gene: TRBJ2-7; abundance: .; d_gene: TRBD1; v_gene: TRBV28; CDR3nt: TGTGCCAGCAGAACCTCAGGGACAGCCTTTGTTAATGAGCAGTACTTC; CDR3aa: CASRTSGTAFVNEQYF
j_gene: TRBJ2-1; abundance: .; d_gene: TRBD2; v_gene: TRBV29-1; CDR3nt: TGCAGCGTGGCTATGCGGGGGAGCGGTAGGAATGAGCAGTTCTTC; CDR3aa: CSVAMRGSGRNEQFF
j_gene: TRBJ1-1; abundance: .; d_gene: .; v_gene: TRBV6-6; CDR3nt: TGTGCCAGCACCTCAGAGGACCTGAACACTGAAGCTTTCTTT; CDR3aa: CASTSEDLNTEAFF
j_gene: TRBJ2-7; abundance: once; d_gene: TRBD1; v_gene: TRBV6-1; CDR3nt: TGTGCCAGCAATCCAAGGACAGGTTTTTTTGAGCAGTACTTC; CDR3aa: CASNPRTGFFEQYF
j_gene: TRBJ2-7; abundance: .; d_gene: .; v_gene: TRBV2; CDR3nt: TGTGCCAGCAGTGAATCCCCATTGTGGATCCTCTCCTACGAGCAGTACTTC; CDR3aa: CASSESPLWILSYEQYF
j_gene: TRBJ2-3; abundance: .; d_gene: TRBD2; v_gene: TRBV4-2; CDR3nt: TGTGCCAGCAGCCCGGGACTAGCGGGATACTATAGCACAGATACGCAGTATTTT; CDR3aa: CASSPGLAGYYSTDTQYF
j_gene: TRBJ1-2; abundance: .; d_gene: TRBD1; v_gene: TRBV5-4; CDR3nt: TGTGCCAGCAGCTCCGGGACAGGGTACTATGGCTACACCTTC; CDR3aa: CASSSGTGYYGYTF
j_gene: TRBJ2-7; abundance: .; d_gene: TRBD2; v_gene: TRBV28; CDR3nt: TGTGCCAGCAGTTTATGGGCCGGGACTAGTGTAAACTACGAGCAGTACTTC; CDR3aa: CASSLWAGTSVNYEQYF
j_gene: TRBJ1-2; abundance: .; d_gene: .; v_gene: TRBV15; CDR3nt: TGTGCCACCGCGAGGACTGATAACTATGGCTACACCTTC; CDR3aa: CATARTDNYGYTF
j_gene: TRBJ1-4; abundance: .; d_gene: .; v_gene: TRBV7-6; CDR3nt: TGTGCCAGCAGCCCCCAGGGGGAAAAACTGTTTTTT; CDR3aa: CASSPQGEKLFF
j_gene: TRBJ2-4; abundance: .; d_gene: .; v_gene: TRBV7-9; CDR3nt: TGTGCCAGCAGCTTAGTTGGGACCCTTGGAACCAAAAACATTCAGTACTTC; CDR3aa: CASSLVGTLGTKNIQYF
j_gene: TRBJ2-6; abundance: .; d_gene: .; v_gene: TRBV5-6; CDR3nt: TGTGCCAGCATCTACCAACATCTGAAGACGGGGGTCGGGGCCAACGTCCTGACTTTC; CDR3aa: CASIYQHLKTGVGANVLTF
j_gene: TRBJ2-1; abundance: once; d_gene: .; v_gene: TRBV29-1; CDR3nt: TGCAGCGTTGGCAACATCTACAATGAGCAGTTCTTC; CDR3aa: CSVGNIYNEQFF
j_gene: TRBJ2-1; abundance: .; d_gene: .; v_gene: TRBV30; CDR3nt: TGTGCCTGGATCTCGAAGGGGCATGGGTATGAGCAGTTCTTC; CDR3aa: CAWISKGHGYEQFF
j_gene: TRBJ2-7; abundance: once; d_gene: .; v_gene: TRBV19; CDR3nt: TGTGCCAGTAGTATATTGGGGGGCGAGCAGTACTTC; CDR3aa: CASSILGGEQYF
j_gene: TRBJ2-7; abundance: .; d_gene: .; v_gene: TRBV10-1; CDR3nt: TGCGCCAGCAGCGACGGGACACAGCACGAGCAGTACTTC; CDR3aa: CASSDGTQHEQYF
j_gene: TRBJ1-4; abundance: .; d_gene: .; v_gene: TRBV5-4; CDR3nt: TGTGCCAGCAGCTTGGGGACATTCAATGAAAAACTGTTTTTT; CDR3aa: CASSLGTFNEKLFF
j_gene: TRBJ1-5; abundance: .; d_gene: .; v_gene: TRBV6-1; CDR3nt: TGTGCCAGCACCACGATTCCGGTCCCTAGGCAGCCCCAGCATTTT; CDR3aa: CASTTIPVPRQPQHF
j_gene: TRBJ2-3; abundance: .; d_gene: TRBD2; v_gene: TRBV19; CDR3nt: TGTGCCAGTAGTTTGGGCGGGAGGACAGATACGCAGTATTTT; CDR3aa: CASSLGGRTDTQYF
j_gene: TRBJ1-5; abundance: .; d_gene: .; v_gene: TRBV28; CDR3nt: TGTGCCAGCAGTTTTCAACGGTTTAGCAATCAGCCCCAGCATTTT; CDR3aa: CASSFQRFSNQPQHF
j_gene: TRBJ2-1; abundance: .; d_gene: .; v_gene: TRBV29-1; CDR3nt: TGCAGCGTCGTATATGGTCGCTCCTACAATGAGCAGTTCTTC; CDR3aa: CSVVYGRSYNEQFF
j_gene: TRBJ1-2; abundance: .; d_gene: TRBD1; v_gene: TRBV5-1; CDR3nt: TGCGCCAGCAGCTGGACAGGGGCGCCTAATACCTTC; CDR3aa: CASSWTGAPNTF
j_gene: TRBJ1-5; abundance: .; d_gene: .; v_gene: TRBV19; CDR3nt: TGTGCCAGTAGTATCGGCGGTTTTAGCAATCAGCCCCAGCATTTT; CDR3aa: CASSIGGFSNQPQHF
j_gene: TRBJ2-5; abundance: .; d_gene: TRBD1; v_gene: TRBV5-6; CDR3nt: TGTGCCAGCAGCGCCAGGGGGTACCAAGAGACCCAGTACTTC; CDR3aa: CASSARGYQETQYF
j_gene: TRBJ2-5; abundance: .; d_gene: .; v_gene: TRBV7-9; CDR3nt: TGTGCCAGCAGCAACGGGGGGACCCAGTACTTC; CDR3aa: CASSNGGTQYF
j_gene: TRBJ2-1; abundance: .; d_gene: .; v_gene: TRBV5-6; CDR3nt: TGTGCCAGCAGGCCTACCTACAGGGTGGGATTCAGGAATGAGCAGTTCTTC; CDR3aa: CASRPTYRVGFRNEQFF
j_gene: TRBJ2-2; abundance: .; d_gene: .; v_gene: TRBV7-3; CDR3nt: TGTGCCAGCAGCTTAATGGGGGGAGCGAACACCGGGGAGCTGTTTTTT; CDR3aa: CASSLMGGANTGELFF